This T cell receptor beta chain derives from a study of shared clonotypes between healthy human individuals. For the study at large: Those who served as donors were a couple of women and a few men between the ages of 18 and 49.

Regarding this clone: The sample carries other DNA sequences with the same CDR3.

The authors distributed each subset's genomic DNA evenly over several immunoSEQ plates. Libraries were prepared by immunoSEQ multiplex PCR; TCRdb keeps only in-frame clonotypes and omits some of them. Of roughly 1,100,000 clones listed, about 76% are singletons. Among the donors, all were Caucasian adults who lived in Nashville, Tennessee. In the CD4+ fraction, cells were divided into CD45RA+ naive and CD45RA-negative memory subsets. Germline CDR1 MNHNS, CDR2 SASEGT. The CDR3 is 14 residues long. V was clipped by 4 bases and J by 3 bases, with 10 bases between them. This chain uses TRBV6-1 with TRBJ1-5; no clear D. This sequence originates from a man younger than 30 in good health. Sequences were obtained from memory CD4+ T cells sorted from blood. Noted subset: CD45RA-negative fraction. The CDR3 DNA reads TGTGCCAGCAGTGTTGCGGGGTCCAATCAGCCCCAGCATTTT. Protein: CASSVAGSNQPQHF.